This TCR beta chain is from a study of T cells in Graves' hyperthyroidism and ophthalmopathy. This clonotype was counted only a few times. The ends were cut back, 4 bases at V and 4 bases at J, with 21 bases in the middle. The CDR3 spans 16 residues. The V gene's germline CDR1 is SGDLS and CDR2 YYNGEE. Authors of the study amplified TCR beta CDR3 regions from RNA transcripts. HTBI primers were used for first-round RT-PCR of the TCR CDR3. TCRdb re-analysed the multiplex PCR reads in MiXCR, keeping a single row per CDR3 protein. The table shows about 400,000 distinct CDR3 sequences, with under 15% occurring only once.

The clonotype was recovered from a woman between 18 and 29 years old with Graves' hyperthyroidism. Sequences were obtained from blood. This chain joins TRBV9 and TRBJ2-7; D might be TRBD2 (6 bases). The CDR3 DNA reads TGTGCCAGCAGCCTGGGGACTCCTCCTCTAAATTACGAGCAGTACTTC. Translating it yields CASSLGTPPLNYEQYF.